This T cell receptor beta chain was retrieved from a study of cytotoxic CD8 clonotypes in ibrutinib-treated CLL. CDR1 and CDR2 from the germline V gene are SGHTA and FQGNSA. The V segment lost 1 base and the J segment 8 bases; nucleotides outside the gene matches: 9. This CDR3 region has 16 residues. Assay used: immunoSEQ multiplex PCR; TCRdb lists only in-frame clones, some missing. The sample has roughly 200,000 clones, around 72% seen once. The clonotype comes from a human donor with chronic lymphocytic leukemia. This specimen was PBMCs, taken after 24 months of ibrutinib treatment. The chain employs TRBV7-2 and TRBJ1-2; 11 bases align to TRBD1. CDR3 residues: CASSLDPGQGAGGYTF. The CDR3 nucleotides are TGTGCCAGCAGCTTAGACCCCGGACAGGGGGCGGGGGGCTACACCTTC. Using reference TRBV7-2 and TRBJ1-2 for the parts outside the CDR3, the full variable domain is GAGVSQSPSNKVTEKGKDVELRCDPISGHTALYWYRQSLGQGLEFLIYFQGNSAPDKSGLPSDRFSAERTGGSVSTLTIQRTQQEDSAVYLCASSLDPGQGAGGYTFGSGTRLTVV.